This TCR beta chain was observed in a study of blood T cell repertoires in COVID-19. The table came from immunoSEQ multiplex PCR; TCRdb's copy has only in-frame clones and leaves some out. The sample gives over 600,000 clones, around 90% of which show up once; more than 0.25% is in the top ten. This receptor was taken from a woman aged 18-29 years with acute or convalescent COVID-19. The specimen sequenced was peripheral blood.

The CDR3, as DNA: TGTGCCACCCGGGGGGGATTAAACACTGAAGCTTTCTTT. It is translated as CATRGGLNTEAFF. The chain is built from TRBV24-1 and TRBJ1-1; tentative D call: TRBD1 (5 bases). V was cut by 9 bases and J by 2 bases, with 12 bases left in between. Germline CDR1 KGHDR, CDR2 SFDVKD. The CDR3 totals 13 residues.